Ten or more counts support the clone carrying this TCR beta chain. The antigen is unknown. The germline V gene encodes CDR1 MNHEY and CDR2 SVGEGT. The CDR3 sequence is 12 residues long. The V end lost 6 bases, the J end lost 2 bases, and 8 bases lay between the germline ends. For each sample, template was around 0.55 ug of bulk tumor genomic DNA. Several widely spaced biopsies per primary tumor were taken during surgery. Each patient presented with untreated, newly diagnosed non-small cell lung cancer and received curative surgery. All donors had received a new diagnosis of non-small cell lung cancer and were undergoing surgery with curative intent. The TCR beta CDR3 region was amplified by multiplex PCR employing 32 V and 13 J primers. TCRdb re-called the multiplex PCR reads through MiXCR, storing one row per CDR3 protein. The sample has 10,000 or so distinct CDR3 sequences, roughly 30% seen once. The source of the sample is a study of immune heterogeneity within non-small cell lung tumors.

General study findings and limits: Within each patient, tumor sites shared identical dominant CDR3 beta clonotypes and also held site-unique high-frequency clones.

Input material: lung tumor tissue. This TCR was sampled from a woman between 50 and 59 years old with non-small cell lung cancer. The chain combines TRBV6-2 or TRBV6-3 with TRBJ2-7; TRBD1 might be the D (5 bases). CDR3 in amino acids: CASSLGAYEQYF. CDR3 DNA sequence: TGTGCCAGCAGCTTAGGGGCCTACGAGCAGTACTTC.